This T cell receptor (beta chain) came from a study of regulatory T cells in long-lasting Graves disease. About the study: Graves' patients who were just diagnosed had used antithyroid drugs for under 3 months.

Indicated time point: newly diagnosed GD, antithyroid drugs for less than 3 months. Preparation of the TCR library used RNA extracted from PBMCs. Assembly of TCR beta libraries relied on iRepertoire HTBI primers together with Arm-PCR of CDR3 regions. One entry per CDR3 protein results from TCRdb running MiXCR on the multiplex PCR reads. This sample has approximately 350,000 distinct CDR3 sequences, with roughly 10% found just once. The length of the CDR3 is 17 residues. V was shortened by 0 bases and J by 3 bases, with 17 bases between the two germline ends. Germline CDR1 reads LGHDT; CDR2 reads YNNKEL (reference sequence). In its sample, this clonotype was seen many times. These same data were also listed under a study on T cells in Graves' hyperthyroidism and ophthalmopathy. As reported in that work: The HTBI primer set drove a first-round RT-PCR of the TCR CDR3. Most expanded thyroid clonotypes above 0.001 also appeared in blood. Ophthalmopathy was distinguished from stable hyperthyroidism by 13 V-J signatures.

The source is a woman younger than 35 with Graves disease. The specimen was peripheral blood mononuclear cells (PBMCs), collected at new diagnosis, from a patient treated with antithyroid drugs. The chain employs TRBV3-1 and TRBJ1-1, with D possibly being TRBD1 (6 bases). This chain's CDR3 is CASSQEWNRASDTEAFF. CDR3 sequence (DNA): TGTGCCAGCAGCCAAGAGTGGAACAGGGCGTCAGACACTGAAGCTTTCTTT.